This entry lists 27 T cell receptor beta chains sequenced from one sample in a study of sequential checkpoint blockade in melanoma. The protocol was immunoSEQ multiplex PCR, while the TCRdb copy is restricted to in-frame clones and leaves out a portion. In the table there are 15,000 or so clones, about 70% of which are singletons. The treatment is: randomized to nivolumab then ipilimumab (arm A) or the reverse (arm B). Specimen: CD8+ T cells sorted from blood (inferred from file names), collected from a patient given nivolumab and ipilimumab in sequence. These TCRs come from a human donor with melanoma.

V is TRBV7-3 and J is TRBJ2-3; 8 bases match TRBD2. J was trimmed by 1 base and V by 4 bases; bases with no gene match: 1. This CDR3 region has 14 residues. Germline CDR1 SGHTA, CDR2 FQGTGA. CDR3 in amino acids: CASSSGGGTDTQYF. The CDR3 coding sequence is TGTGCCAGCAGCTCCGGGGGGGGCACAGATACGCAGTATTTT.

The chain employs TRBV29-1 and TRBJ1-1; no clear D gene. Per germline, CDR1 SQVTM and CDR2 ANQGSEA. The CDR3 extends over 12 amino acids. Trimming stripped 5 bases from V and 7 bases from J, with 14 bases between. CDR3 protein: CSVRNRSYEAFF. Written as DNA, the CDR3 is TGCAGCGTTCGAAATAGATCATATGAAGCTTTCTTT.

The CDR3 loop reads CASSQDRGTANTGELFF. DNA of the CDR3: TGCGCCAGCAGCCAAGATCGCGGGACTGCGAACACCGGGGAGCTGTTTTTT. V gene TRBV4-3 combines with J gene TRBJ2-2; TRBD2 might be the D (6 bases). CDR3 length: 17 amino acids. CDR1 and CDR2 (germline): LGHNA, YSLEER. Trimming removed 0 bases from V and 0 bases from J, with 11 bases in between.

This clone was detected only a few times. The V and J genes are TRBV7-9 and TRBJ1-4; 10 bases match TRBD1. The CDR3 totals 15 residues. Germline lookup yields CDR1 SEHNR and CDR2 FQNEAQ (reference sequence). J was trimmed by 10 bases and V by 3 bases; bases with no gene match: 8. The CDR3 sequence: CASSLIGTGVGKLFF. The CDR3 DNA reads TGTGCCAGCAGCTTGATCGGGACAGGGGTTGGAAAACTGTTTTTT.

The rearrangement uses TRBV27 and TRBJ2-5; possibly TRBD1 for D (6 bases). The CDR3 is 13 residues long. With 8 bases removed from V and 3 bases from J, the gap between germline ends came to 13 bases. CDR1 is MNHEY and CDR2 is SMNVEV in the germline V gene (reference sequence). CDR3 protein: CASSDRNEETQYF. As DNA, the CDR3 is TGTGCCAGCTCGGACAGAAATGAAGAGACCCAGTACTTC.

V usage is TRBV19 and J usage is TRBJ1-4; D perhaps matches TRBD1 (6 bases). CDR3 length equals 14 residues. The germline V gene has CDR1 LNHDA and CDR2 SQIVND (reference sequence). V was pared by 3 bases and J by 7 bases, with 12 bases between. The CDR3 reads CASSIWGRGEKLFF. CDR3 DNA: TGTGCCAGTAGTATTTGGGGGCGCGGTGAAAAACTGTTTTTT.

The CDR3: CASTSYNEQFF. DNA for the CDR3: TGTGCCAGCACATCCTACAATGAGCAGTTCTTC. The chain uses TRBV2 and TRBJ2-1; D is ambiguous. The CDR3 spans 11 residues. The V gene lost 7 bases and the J gene lost 1 base, with 2 bases spanning the gap. Germline CDR1 and CDR2: SNHLY and FYNNEI.

J is TRBJ2-7 and V is TRBV25-1, with 7 bases identical to TRBD1. The length of the CDR3 is 16 residues. Germline loops: CDR1 MGHDK, CDR2 SYGVNS. Unmatched junction bases numbered 11, after V lost 2 bases and J lost 4 bases. CDR3 in amino acids: CASSEVIGTDTYEQYF. In DNA form, the CDR3 reads TGTGCCAGCAGTGAAGTGATTGGGACAGATACTTACGAGCAGTACTTC.

This clone has just a few counts. V usage is TRBV7-6 and J usage is TRBJ1-4; TRBD1 matches at 11 bases. The ends lost 1 base at V and 11 bases at J; junction bases unmatched: 6. This CDR3 region has 15 residues. Germline-derived CDR1 and CDR2 are SGHVS and FNYEAQ. The CDR3 spells CASSLGDRGIEKLFF. CDR3 nucleotide sequence: TGTGCCAGCAGCTTAGGGGACAGGGGGATCGAGAAACTGTTTTTT.

This clone occurred a few times. V usage is TRBV29-1 and J usage is TRBJ1-2; 12 bases are shared with TRBD1. Germline V gene sequence: CDR1 SQVTM, CDR2 ANQGSEA. V dropped 1 base and J dropped 1; count of bases not matched to a gene: 4. There are 16 residues in the CDR3. The CDR3 loop reads CSVEGGDRGHNYGYTF. The CDR3 nucleotides are TGCAGCGTTGAAGGAGGGGACAGGGGGCATAACTATGGCTACACCTTC.

This chain joins TRBV5-1 and TRBJ1-6; TRBD1 aligns across 7 bases. The germline V gene has CDR1 SGHRS and CDR2 YFSETQ. The CDR3 sequence is 14 residues long. The trim removed 2 bases at V and 10 bases at J, leaving 6 bases unmatched. CDR3 region: CASSFKGAGSPLHF. The DNA of the CDR3 is TGCGCCAGCAGCTTTAAGGGGGCCGGCTCACCCCTCCACTTT.

The CDR3 protein is CASSFASWTSGSYEQYF. As DNA, the CDR3 is TGTGCCAGCAGCTTTGCTTCCTGGACTAGCGGGAGTTACGAGCAGTACTTC. The chain couples TRBV7-9 to TRBJ2-7, with 13 bases matching TRBD2. From germline, CDR1 is SEHNR and CDR2 FQNEAQ (reference sequence). The CDR3 has 17 residues. The trim removed 3 bases at V and 4 bases at J, leaving 9 bases unmatched.

The DNA of the CDR3 is TGTGCCAGCAGCCCCAGGGGTTCACCCCTCCACTTT. Translating gives CASSPRGSPLHF. This chain uses TRBV6-8 with TRBJ1-6; tentative D call: TRBD1 (6 bases). The ends were cut back, 6 bases at V and 9 bases at J, with 9 bases in the middle. The CDR3 loop spans 12 amino acids. From germline, CDR1 is MNHGY and CDR2 SAAAGT.

This chain uses TRBV6-1 with TRBJ2-7, with D tentatively TRBD1 (6 bases). V was cut by 1 base and J by 5 bases, with 12 bases left in between. The germline V gene has CDR1 MNHNS and CDR2 SASEGT. The CDR3 spans 14 residues. CDR3 loop: CASSEGPGVHEQYF. For the CDR3, the DNA is TGTGCCAGCAGTGAAGGGCCAGGGGTCCACGAGCAGTACTTC.

This rearrangement joins TRBV6-6 to TRBJ1-1; tentative D call: TRBD1 (5 bases). Trimming cost V 2 bases and J 2 bases, with 12 bases left between them. The length of the CDR3 is 15 residues. Germline V gives CDR1 MNHNY, CDR2 SVGAGI (reference sequence). The CDR3 region has the DNA TGTGCCAGCAGTTACCTTCAGACAGCTAACACTGAAGCTTTCTTT. Translation: CASSYLQTANTEAFF.

This clone has only a few counts. The rearrangement uses TRBV6-5 and TRBJ1-4; 7 bases map to TRBD1. Germline V CDR1 and CDR2: MNHEY, SVGAGI. This CDR3 region has 14 residues. Losses at the gene ends were 2 bases for V and 7 bases for J; bases not matched to a gene: 4. The DNA for the CDR3 is TGTGCCAGCAGTTACGGTCAGGGGGTTGAAAAACTGTTTTTT. Translating gives CASSYGQGVEKLFF.

The CDR3 spells CASSPGLAGGSYNEQFF. For the CDR3, the DNA is TGTGCCAGCAGTCCCGGACTAGCGGGGGGTTCCTACAATGAGCAGTTCTTC. The chain employs TRBV28 and TRBJ2-1; 14 bases are shared with TRBD2. The germline CDR1 and CDR2 sequences are MDHEN and SYDVKM. This CDR3 has 17 residues. J lost 1 base, V lost 5 bases, and 4 bases had no gene match. Using reference TRBV28 and TRBJ2-1 for the parts outside the CDR3, the full variable domain is DVKVTQSSRYLVKRTGEKVFLECVQDMDHENMFWYRQDPGLGLRLIYFSYDVKMKEKGDIPEGYSVSREKKERFSLILESASTNQTSMYLCASSPGLAGGSYNEQFFGPGTRLTVL.

This sequence joins TRBV27 and TRBJ2-3; D call uncertain. From germline, CDR1 is MNHEY and CDR2 SMNVEV (reference sequence). Trimming removed 3 bases from V and 3 bases from J, with 7 bases in between. The CDR3 spans 13 residues. CDR3: CASSFTTTDTQYF. In DNA, the CDR3 is TGTGCCAGCAGTTTCACAACGACAGATACGCAGTATTTT.

The V call is TRBV9, the J call TRBJ2-7, with D possibly being TRBD1 (5 bases). Germline CDR1 and CDR2: SGDLS and YYNGEE. The CDR3 spans 14 residues. V lost 0 bases, J lost 3 bases, and 10 bases lay in between. CDR3 nucleotides: TGTGCCAGCAGCGTAGATAACAGGTTCTACGAGCAGTACTTC. It codes for CASSVDNRFYEQYF.

The CDR3 region has the DNA TGTGCCAGCAGCGCGGGACAGGGGGCCTGGGAGACCCAGTACTTC. Its protein product is CASSAGQGAWETQYF. The chain employs TRBV7-9 and TRBJ2-5, with 12 bases lining up with TRBD1. The J segment lost 5 bases and the V segment lost 5 bases, leaving 6 bases of the junction unmatched. Germline CDR1 reads SEHNR; CDR2 reads FQNEAQ (reference sequence). There are 15 residues in the CDR3.

This rearrangement joins TRBV27 to TRBJ1-2; D may be TRBD1 (6 bases). V was cut by 1 base and J by 4 bases, with 13 bases left in between. CDR3 length equals 15 residues. Germline CDR1 reads MNHEY; CDR2 reads SMNVEV (reference sequence). The DNA for the CDR3 is TGTGCCAGCAGTTTATATCCAGGGGCTATCTATGGCTACACCTTC. Its protein product is CASSLYPGAIYGYTF.

The CDR3 spells CASSLWTGGSGYTF. CDR3 nucleotide sequence: TGTGCCAGCAGCTTATGGACAGGGGGCAGTGGCTACACCTTC. The chain carries TRBV7-6 and TRBJ1-2, with 11 bases matching TRBD1. The CDR3 has 14 amino acids. With 2 bases clipped from V and 7 bases from J, the junction kept 3 bases outside the gene matches. Per germline, CDR1 SGHVS and CDR2 FNYEAQ.

This clone rates as medium-sized (0.01 to 0.1%). CDR3 DNA: TGTGCCAGCAGTCCCGGGACAGGGGATTACAATGAGCAGTTCTTC. Amino acid sequence: CASSPGTGDYNEQFF. The rearrangement joins TRBV28 to TRBJ2-1; 10 nucleotides align to TRBD1. Germline lookup yields CDR1 MDHEN and CDR2 SYDVKM. Unmatched junction bases numbered 5, after V lost 5 bases and J lost 4 bases. This CDR3 has 15 residues. Variable domain in full (rest from reference TRBV28 and TRBJ2-1): DVKVTQSSRYLVKRTGEKVFLECVQDMDHENMFWYRQDPGLGLRLIYFSYDVKMKEKGDIPEGYSVSREKKERFSLILESASTNQTSMYLCASSPGTGDYNEQFFGPGTRLTVL.

V and J are TRBV11-2 and TRBJ1-1; a weak D match, TRBD1 (6 bases). Between the trimmed V and J ends, which lost 6 bases and 3 bases, there was a span of 11 bases. This CDR3 spans 13 amino acids. Germline CDR1 and CDR2: SGHAT and FQNNGV. CDR3 bases: TGTGCCAGCAGTATCGACAGGTACACTGAAGCTTTCTTT. Translating it yields CASSIDRYTEAFF.

CDR3: CASSEGQGNEKLFF. CDR3 bases: TGTGCCAGCAGCGAAGGTCAGGGGAATGAAAAACTGTTTTTT. The rearrangement uses TRBV9 and TRBJ1-4, with D maybe TRBD1 (6 bases). The V gene's germline CDR1 is SGDLS and CDR2 YYNGEE. V was cut by 3 bases and J by 5 bases, with 11 bases left in between. The CDR3 has 14 residues.

The chain is built from TRBV9 and TRBJ2-5; D remains ambiguous. The CDR3 loop spans 14 amino acids. V was shortened by 3 bases and J by 0 bases, with 9 bases between the two germline ends. Germline CDR1 is SGDLS and CDR2 is YYNGEE. CDR3 sequence (DNA): TGTGCCAGCAGCGCCCGAAGCTACCAAGAGACCCAGTACTTC. Its protein is CASSARSYQETQYF.

This rearrangement joins TRBV25-1 to TRBJ2-7, with a possible D match to TRBD1 (6 bases). The germline gives CDR1 MGHDK, CDR2 SYGVNS. CDR3 length: 13 residues. V was cut by 1 base and J by 4 bases, with 8 bases left in between. The CDR3: CASSESGEYEQYF. As DNA, the CDR3 is TGTGCCAGCAGTGAATCAGGGGAGTACGAGCAGTACTTC.